This T cell receptor beta chain is drawn from a study of shared clonotypes between healthy human individuals. Study at large: The donors, two women and three men, were aged 18 to 49.

Every one of the donors was a Caucasian adult that lived in Nashville, Tennessee. Unsorted material relied on some 85 million PBMCs as the source of genomic DNA. Turning to this clone: What it binds is unknown.

CDR1 and CDR2 (germline): SGHTA, FQGTGA. V was trimmed by 5 bases and J by 0 bases, leaving 17 bases between them. The CDR3 covers 17 residues. Sequencing was performed with immunoSEQ multiplex PCR; in TCRdb, only in-frame clones are kept and a portion is missing. The table records about 480,000 clones, approximately 79% of them present only once. Study-level points and caveats: Sequencing depth was expected to affect clonotype sharing among donors.

The sequence was obtained from a woman aged 40 to 50 in good health. Some clones in this sample may be carry-over from other donors' samples. The genes are TRBV7-3 and TRBJ2-1; D is ambiguous. Sequences were obtained from PBMCs. In DNA form, the CDR3 reads TGTGCCAGCAGCAGAAGCCCCGGCTTCAGCTCCTACAATGAGCAGTTCTTC. It is translated as CASSRSPGFSSYNEQFF.